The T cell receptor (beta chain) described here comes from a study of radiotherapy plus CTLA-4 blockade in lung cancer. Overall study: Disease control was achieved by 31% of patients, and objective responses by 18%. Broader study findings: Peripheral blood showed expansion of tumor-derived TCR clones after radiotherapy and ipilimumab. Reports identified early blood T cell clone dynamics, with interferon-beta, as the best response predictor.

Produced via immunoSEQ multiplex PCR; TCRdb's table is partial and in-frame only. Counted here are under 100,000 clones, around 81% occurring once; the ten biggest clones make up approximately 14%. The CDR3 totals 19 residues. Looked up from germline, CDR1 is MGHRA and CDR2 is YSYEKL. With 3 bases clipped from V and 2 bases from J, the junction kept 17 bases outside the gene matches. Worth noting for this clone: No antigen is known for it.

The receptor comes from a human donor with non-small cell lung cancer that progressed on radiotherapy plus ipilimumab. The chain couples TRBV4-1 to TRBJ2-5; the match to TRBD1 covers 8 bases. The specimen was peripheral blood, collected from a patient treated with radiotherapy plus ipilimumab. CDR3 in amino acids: CASSHRPDRASPKQETQYF. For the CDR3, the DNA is TGCGCCAGCAGCCACCGCCCGGACAGGGCGAGCCCCAAGCAAGAGACCCAGTACTTC.